This is a list of T cell receptor beta chains from one sample in a study of CD8 T cells in ankylosing spondylitis. MiXCR, run by TCRdb on the 5' RACE reads, gives a single entry per CDR3 protein. The top ten clones hold roughly 4.8% of a sample with more than 60,000 distinct CDR3 sequences, 6.2% of them seen once. Sequenced: synovial fluid, either unsorted or a sorted T cell fraction (not recorded which). These receptors were obtained from a male donor with ankylosing spondylitis. CDR3s include the opening cysteine and the closing phenylalanine or tryptophan. Fields, in order: clone size, V gene, J gene, D gene, CDR3 protein, CDR3 DNA. A D gene is named only where the DNA matches it firmly. Not every row has a clone size; where given, it reads once, few, many or a size class.

>many|TRBV7-3|TRBJ2-7|.
CASSFSKEGEQYF
TGTGCCAGCAGCTTCTCAAAGGAAGGCGAGCAGTACTTC
>many|TRBV28|TRBJ1-1|TRBD1
CASSDTPGQGNTEAFF
TGTGCCAGCAGTGACACCCCGGGACAGGGGAACACTGAAGCTTTCTTT
>.|TRBV18|TRBJ2-3|.
CASSPPEGLSGTQYF
TGTGCCAGCTCACCTCCCGAGGGATTAAGTGGTACGCAGTATTTT
>many|TRBV18|TRBJ1-2|.
CASSPDSSTNYGYTF
TGTGCCAGCTCACCGGACAGCTCCACTAACTATGGCTACACCTTC
>few|TRBV7-6|TRBJ2-1|.
CASSLAAGGANEQFF
TGTGCCAGCAGCTTAGCGGCAGGGGGGGCGAATGAGCAGTTCTTC
>.|TRBV5-4|TRBJ2-1|.
CASSLALLDNEQFF
TGTGCCAGCAGCTTGGCTCTATTGGACAATGAGCAGTTCTTC
>many|TRBV7-2|TRBJ2-1|.
CASSLFTNTYNEQFF
TGTGCCAGCAGCTTATTTACTAATACCTACAATGAGCAGTTCTTC
>few|TRBV5-1|TRBJ2-5|TRBD1
CASSLVGQGFETQYF
TGCGCCAGCAGCTTGGTGGGACAGGGTTTCGAGACCCAGTACTTC
>.|TRBV30|TRBJ2-1|TRBD2
CAWSGLAGGSYNEQFF
TGTGCCTGGAGTGGATTAGCGGGAGGTTCCTACAATGAGCAGTTCTTC
>.|TRBV12-3/TRBV12-4|TRBJ2-5|TRBD1
CASSSGGGQETQYF
TGTGCCAGCAGTTCAGGGGGCGGCCAAGAGACCCAGTACTTC
>few|TRBV27|TRBJ2-7|TRBD2
CASRAVAGRVSYEQYF
TGTGCCAGCAGGGCCGTCGCCGGGAGGGTTTCCTACGAGCAGTACTTC
>many|TRBV5-1|TRBJ1-1|.
CASRRGQTEAFF
TGCGCCAGCCGACGCGGACAGACTGAAGCTTTCTTT
>few|TRBV5-5|TRBJ1-6|.
CASSRVMRDNNSPLHF
TGTGCCAGCAGTCGTGTGATGAGGGACAATAATTCACCCCTCCACTTT
>many|TRBV11-1|TRBJ2-1|TRBD1
CASKQGGSYNEQFF
TGTGCCAGCAAACAGGGGGGCTCCTACAATGAGCAGTTCTTC
>.|TRBV3-1|TRBJ2-3|.
CASSPRGGGDTQYF
TGTGCCAGCAGCCCCAGAGGCGGTGGAGATACGCAGTATTTT
>many|TRBV29-1|TRBJ1-5|TRBD1
CSAGTGAGQPQHF
TGCAGCGCAGGGACAGGGGCAGGGCAGCCCCAGCATTTT
>many|TRBV20-1|TRBJ1-2|.
CSASGVGGGYTF
TGCAGTGCTTCAGGGGTTGGGGGTGGCTACACCTTC